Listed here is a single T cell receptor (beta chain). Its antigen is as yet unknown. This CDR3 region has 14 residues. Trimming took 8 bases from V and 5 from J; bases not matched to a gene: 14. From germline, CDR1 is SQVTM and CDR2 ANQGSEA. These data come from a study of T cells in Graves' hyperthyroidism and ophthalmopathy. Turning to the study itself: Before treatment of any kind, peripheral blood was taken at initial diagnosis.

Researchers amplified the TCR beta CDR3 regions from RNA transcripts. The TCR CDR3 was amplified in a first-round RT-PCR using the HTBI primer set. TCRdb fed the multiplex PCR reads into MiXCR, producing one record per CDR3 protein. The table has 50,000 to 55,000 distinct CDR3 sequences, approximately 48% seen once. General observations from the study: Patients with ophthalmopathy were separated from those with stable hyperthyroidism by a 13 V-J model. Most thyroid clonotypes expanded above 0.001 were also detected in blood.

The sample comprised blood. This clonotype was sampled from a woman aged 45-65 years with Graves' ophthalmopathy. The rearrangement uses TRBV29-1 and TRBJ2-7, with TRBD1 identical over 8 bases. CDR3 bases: TGCAGCACGCGAGTTGGACAGGGTGTAAACGAGCAGTACTTC. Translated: CSTRVGQGVNEQYF.